Listed below are T cell receptor beta chains from one sample, sequenced in a study of blood T cell repertoires in COVID-19. The protocol was immunoSEQ multiplex PCR, while the TCRdb copy is restricted to in-frame clones and leaves out a portion. This sample has 65,000 to 70,000 clones, with about 83% found just once. What was sequenced was peripheral blood. Receptors originate from a woman of 80 years or more with acute or convalescent COVID-19. CDR3s include the opening cysteine and the closing phenylalanine or tryptophan. A D gene is named only where the DNA matches it firmly.

CDR3 protein,V gene,J gene,D gene
CASSPYRGNTEAFF,TRBV6-5,TRBJ1-1,TRBD1
CASSLASVSGLGETQYF,TRBV5-1,TRBJ2-5,TRBD2
CSVEFLGLAGENTGELFF,TRBV29-1,TRBJ2-2,TRBD2
CASSPTSGLYEQYF,TRBV7-9,TRBJ2-7,TRBD2
CASSIGTGTFGSTGNTIYF,TRBV19,TRBJ1-3,TRBD1
CASSPDSVAGNTIYF,TRBV18,TRBJ1-3,.
CATTLQGVSNSPLHF,TRBV10-3,TRBJ1-6,TRBD1
CASSQQGSTDTQYF,TRBV4-1,TRBJ2-3,.
CASSLFPGNTEAFF,TRBV5-1,TRBJ1-1,.
CASSQGTGVNNQPQHF,TRBV4-2,TRBJ1-5,TRBD1
CASSPPAGRFNEKLFF,TRBV18,TRBJ1-4,.
CATRRGDRVNTGELFF,TRBV15,TRBJ2-2,TRBD1
CASSFSRGGTDTQYF,TRBV6-5,TRBJ2-3,TRBD2
CASRWGVNSPLHF,TRBV5-1,TRBJ1-6,.
CASSQTVAGELFF,TRBV14,TRBJ2-2,.
CASSFQFQETQYF,TRBV5-5,TRBJ2-5,.
CATSDAGTGAYEQYF,TRBV24-1,TRBJ2-7,TRBD1
CASSFRGGSGANVLTF,TRBV27,TRBJ2-6,TRBD2
CSASLADEQFF,TRBV20-1,TRBJ2-1,TRBD2
CASSYSNRGLEKLFF,TRBV6-5,TRBJ1-4,TRBD1
CASRDRVGTGELFF,TRBV6-1,TRBJ2-2,TRBD1
CASSVGWEGVTQYF,TRBV9,TRBJ2-5,TRBD2
CASRRGGGNQPQHF,TRBV6-5,TRBJ1-5,.
CASKEGAASGVQETQYF,TRBV5-1,TRBJ2-5,TRBD2
CSASSSGITDTQYF,TRBV20-1,TRBJ2-3,TRBD2
CASSQSGLITDTQYF,TRBV4-3,TRBJ2-3,.
CASSYPSTGVYEQYF,TRBV6-2/TRBV6-3,TRBJ2-7,TRBD1
CASSHLGAPGERNIQYF,TRBV7-9,TRBJ2-4,.
CATYPGGGQGNYGYTF,TRBV10-3,TRBJ1-2,TRBD1
CAKGGGFIFLDNEQFF,TRBV24-1,TRBJ2-1,.
CASSLSAGGRSNQPQHF,TRBV27,TRBJ1-5,TRBD1
CAITDTAGNTIYF,TRBV10-3,TRBJ1-3,.
CASTLEPNNYGYTF,TRBV5-4,TRBJ1-2,.
CASSAGTGGRRAYEQYF,TRBV2,TRBJ2-7,TRBD1
CASSSTGLGYNEQFF,TRBV7-9,TRBJ2-1,TRBD1
CASSVASVGDTSGYTF,TRBV9,TRBJ1-2,.
CASSLGQANTEAFF,TRBV7-2,TRBJ1-1,TRBD1
CASSLFSGNTGELFF,TRBV7-2,TRBJ2-2,.
CASSRPTGALYGYTF,TRBV18,TRBJ1-2,TRBD1
CASSQETSGTDTQYF,TRBV4-2,TRBJ2-3,TRBD2